This is a list of T cell receptor beta chains from one sample in a study of cytomegalovirus exposure and HLA in healthy donors. Sequencing used immunoSEQ multiplex PCR; TCRdb keeps in-frame clones, though not all of them. The sample includes fewer than 250,000 clones, more than 75% of them seen just once. The sample taken for sequencing was PBMCs. These receptors originate from a human donor in good health. The CDR3 runs from the conserved cysteine through the conserved F or W. The D gene is left open where the match is weak. Only some rows state a clone size, as once, few, many or a class for expanded clones.

>TRBV27|TRBJ1-1|TRBD1|.|13
TGTGCCAGCAGTTTACTCGGGACAGATGAAGCTTTCTTT
CASSLLGTDEAFF
>TRBV5-1|TRBJ2-3|.|.|15
TGCGCCAGCAGCTTGGACGGACAGCCCACAGATACGCAGTATTTT
CASSLDGQPTDTQYF
>TRBV25-1|TRBJ1-1|.|few|12
TGTGCCAGCAGGCGGAGTTCCACTGAAGCTTTCTTT
CASRRSSTEAFF
>TRBV27|TRBJ2-1|.|.|14
TGTGCCAGCAGTCGATTGGGGGGGCGGGAGGAGCAGTTCTTC
CASSRLGGREEQFF
>TRBV5-1|TRBJ2-1|TRBD2|.|21
TGCGCCAGCAGCCCGGATTGGTTCGGACTAGCGGGTTACCGATCCTACAATGAGCAGTTCTTC
CASSPDWFGLAGYRSYNEQFF
>TRBV15|TRBJ2-1|.|.|12
TGTGCCACTAGCAGGCCCCTCGGTGAGCAGTTCTTC
CATSRPLGEQFF
>TRBV19|TRBJ2-5|TRBD2|.|18
TGTGCCAGTAGTATCACCTCCCGGACTAGCGGGAGAGGAGAGACCCAGTACTTC
CASSITSRTSGRGETQYF
>TRBV5-5|TRBJ2-7|TRBD1|.|16
TGTGCCAGCAGCTTTTATTCTCGGACAGGGCTATACGAGCAGTACTTC
CASSFYSRTGLYEQYF
>TRBV5-1|TRBJ1-3|TRBD1|.|17
TGCGCCAGCAGCTTGTTGGAGGGGGCGAGCTCTGGAAACACCATATATTTT
CASSLLEGASSGNTIYF
>TRBV14|TRBJ2-2|.|.|14
TGTGCCAGCAGCCCGACAACGAACACCGGGGAGCTGTTTTTT
CASSPTTNTGELFF
>TRBV6-5|TRBJ1-2|TRBD1|.|14
TGTGCCAGCAGCCTCAGGGGGTTTTCCTATGGCTACACCTTC
CASSLRGFSYGYTF
>TRBV6-4|TRBJ1-2|.|.|15
TGTGCCAGCAGTGACTCGTCGTCGGGAAACTATGGCTACACCTTC
CASSDSSSGNYGYTF
>TRBV6-4|TRBJ2-2|.|few|16
TGTGCCAGCAGTGACTTGTTCCGGGACAAGGCCGGGGAGCTGTTTTTT
CASSDLFRDKAGELFF
>TRBV6-5|TRBJ2-7|TRBD1|.|16
TGTGCCAGCAGTTATTTTGGGACAGGGAGCTCCTACGAGCAGTACTTC
CASSYFGTGSSYEQYF
>TRBV28|TRBJ1-4|TRBD1|.|15
TGTGCCAGCAGTTCAAGGGACAGACGAAATGAAAAACTGTTTTTT
CASSSRDRRNEKLFF
>TRBV27|TRBJ2-7|TRBD2|once|15
TGTGCCAGCAGTTTATCGCTAGCGGGGGTCTACGAGCAGTACTTC
CASSLSLAGVYEQYF
>TRBV6-5|TRBJ1-5|.|few|9
TGTGCCGCCGGTTGGCCCCAGCATTTT
CAAGWPQHF
>TRBV27|TRBJ1-2|.|.|13
TGTGCCAGCAGTGGGAAGGGGGTTTGGGGCTACACCTTC
CASSGKGVWGYTF
>TRBV19|TRBJ2-1|TRBD2|.|14
TGTGCCAGTAGTATAGATCGGCAGTCCGGGAGGGAGTTCTTC
CASSIDRQSGREFF
>TRBV7-3|TRBJ2-1|TRBD2|.|13
TGTGCCAGCAGCTTAACGACGGGGGGTGAGCAGTTCTTC
CASSLTTGGEQFF
>TRBV18|TRBJ1-3|.|.|17
TGTGCCAGCTCACCGAGGACTGCCCTGAGGGCTGGAAACACCATATATTTT
CASSPRTALRAGNTIYF
>TRBV19|TRBJ2-7|TRBD1|once|13
TGTGCCAGTAGAGGGACAGGGACCTACGAGCAGTACTTC
CASRGTGTYEQYF
>TRBV5-1|TRBJ2-7|TRBD2|.|17
TGCGCCAGCAGCTCGCGGACTAGCGGGAGCGTCGGCTACGAGCAGTACTTC
CASSSRTSGSVGYEQYF
>TRBV5-1|TRBJ2-1|.|once|12
TGCGCCAGCAGCTACGGACTCAATGAGCAGTTCTTC
CASSYGLNEQFF
>TRBV6-5|TRBJ2-7|TRBD1|.|14
TGTGCCAGCAGTTACGGCCCAGGGGGCTTCGAGCAGTACTTC
CASSYGPGGFEQYF
>TRBV4-3|TRBJ2-1|TRBD2|once|15
TGCGCCAGCAGCCAATCCGGGGGGGGGTACAATGAGCAGTTCTTC
CASSQSGGGYNEQFF
>TRBV30|TRBJ2-3|.|.|16
TGTGCCTGGAGTGTAGGCGCAGGAGGGGCCCTAGATACGCAGTATTTT
CAWSVGAGGALDTQYF
>TRBV7-7|TRBJ1-2|.|.|16
TGTGCTAGCAGCTTAGTCCCAGCGCGGGGGTATGATGGCTACACCTTC
CASSLVPARGYDGYTF
>TRBV19|TRBJ2-7|.|once|15
TGTGCCAGTAGTATTTCCGGGGGAAGCTCCTACGAGCAGTACTTC
CASSISGGSSYEQYF
>TRBV7-7|TRBJ1-1|.|.|16
TGTGCTAGCAGCATAAGGACAGCCCTGGGGGACACTGAAGCTTTCTTT
CASSIRTALGDTEAFF
>TRBV2|TRBJ2-5|TRBD1|.|15
TGTGCCAGCTTCCTCAGGGGGCTAGGTCAAGAGACCCAGTACTTC
CASFLRGLGQETQYF
>TRBV11-2|TRBJ2-1|TRBD2|.|13
TGTGCCAGCAGCTTTGGCTGGGAGGGTGAGCAGTTCTTC
CASSFGWEGEQFF